The clone carrying this T cell receptor beta chain turned up a few times. Its target is not known. This sample was taken from a study of shared clonotypes between healthy human individuals. The wider study: Donor ages ranged 18 to 49 years: a couple of women, a few men. Study-level findings and limits: An effect of sequencing depth on clonotype sharing among donors was expected.

Donors had no recently reported acute infections or vaccinations and were HIV-negative. Several immunoSEQ 96-well plates shared each subset's DNA, each plate a replicate. Assay used: immunoSEQ multiplex PCR; TCRdb lists only in-frame clones, some missing. The sample carries hundreds of thousands of clones, roughly three quarters recorded once. The sample was PBMCs. The TCR originated in a woman aged 40 to 50 in good health. Some clones in this sample may be carry-over from other donors' samples.

The CDR3 protein is CASSVYRDSQPQHF. The CDR3 DNA reads as TGTGCCAGCAGTGTCTACAGGGATTCGCAGCCCCAGCATTTT. V is TRBV6-1 and J is TRBJ1-5; tentative D call: TRBD1 (6 bases). Per the germline V gene, CDR1 is MNHNS and CDR2 is SASEGT. The V end lost 4 bases, the J end lost 7 bases, and 14 bases lay between the germline ends. This CDR3 contains 14 residues.